The entry that follows covers one T cell receptor beta chain sequence. The data were obtained in a study of cytomegalovirus exposure and HLA in healthy donors. This CDR3 is 15 amino acids long. J was trimmed by 2 bases and V by 2 bases; bases with no gene match: 1. CDR1 is SGHRS, CDR2 YFSETQ, per germline. PCR involved 60 Vbeta and 13 Jbeta primers. This table comes from immunoSEQ multiplex PCR, and its TCRdb copy is limited to in-frame clones, with some not included. The sample shows tens of thousands of clones, around 91% of them seen only once. The genes are TRBV5-1 and TRBJ1-5; 10 positions agree with TRBD1. The origin of this receptor is a woman in her thirties in good health and CMV-seropositive. The sample taken for sequencing was PBMCs. The CDR3 DNA reads TGCGCCAGCAGCTTAGGACAGGGGGGCAATCAGCCCCAGCATTTT. As protein: CASSLGQGGNQPQHF.